This is a list of T cell receptor beta chains from one sample in a study of blood T cell repertoires in COVID-19. Assay used: immunoSEQ multiplex PCR; TCRdb lists only in-frame clones, some missing. The sample has nearly 250,000 clones; over 80% are singletons. The specimen sequenced was PBMCs or T cells enriched from blood (not recorded which). These receptors all stem from a man aged 45-65 years who had been exposed to COVID-19. Each CDR3 is given with its conserved first and last residue. Each record gives: J gene, D gene, V gene, clone size, CDR3 DNA, CDR3 protein. The D gene is left open where the match is weak. Expanded clones get a size class; other rows say once, few or many, or leave the size out.

>TRBJ2-1|TRBD2|TRBV7-3|-
TGTGCCAGCAGCTTGAGTATGCGGGAGCAGCAGTTCTTC
CASSLSMREQQFF
>TRBJ1-2|TRBD1|TRBV6-5|once
TGTGCCAGCAGTTACGATAACAGGGGTTTTCTTGGCTACACCTTC
CASSYDNRGFLGYTF
>TRBJ2-3|-|TRBV10-3|-
TGTGCCATCAGTGGACTTGGGGCTAGCACAGATACGCAGTATTTT
CAISGLGASTDTQYF
>TRBJ2-7|-|TRBV4-2|-
TGTGCCAGCAGCCATACAACGACTACTTTCGTGCAGTACTTC
CASSHTTTTFVQYF
>TRBJ2-7|-|TRBV12-3/TRBV12-4|-
TGTGCCAGCAGTCGGGACTCTCTACGGGGGTACTTC
CASSRDSLRGYF
>TRBJ2-3|TRBD2|TRBV29-1|once
TGCAGCGCCAGGACTAGCGGTCCCGGGGATACGCAGTATTTT
CSARTSGPGDTQYF
>TRBJ1-2|-|TRBV28|-
TGTGCCAGCAGTTTCCTCTTAATCTATGGCTACACCTTC
CASSFLLIYGYTF
>TRBJ1-2|-|TRBV12-3/TRBV12-4|-
TGTGCCAGCAGGTCCAGTTACTATGGCTACACCTTC
CASRSSYYGYTF
>TRBJ2-3|TRBD1|TRBV7-3|once
TGTGCCAGCAGCTTAAGGGACAGGGGCGCAGATACGCAGTATTTT
CASSLRDRGADTQYF
>TRBJ1-2|-|TRBV28|-
TGTGCCAGCATCCTATCTGGGGGCGGGTATGGCTACACCTTC
CASILSGGGYGYTF
>TRBJ1-2|-|TRBV2|-
TGTGCCAGCAGTGAGGGTTACAGCCATGGCTACACCTTC
CASSEGYSHGYTF
>TRBJ2-3|TRBD2|TRBV7-2|-
TGTGCCAGCAGGATAGCGGGGGGCACAGATACGCAGTATTTT
CASRIAGGTDTQYF
>TRBJ2-3|TRBD1|TRBV20-1|-
TGCAGTGCTAGTTACCGACAGGGGGCAGATACGCAGTATTTT
CSASYRQGADTQYF
>TRBJ2-5|TRBD1|TRBV11-2|-
TGTGCCAGCAGCTTAGAAGTTGGGACAGGGTCGGAGACCCAGTACTTC
CASSLEVGTGSETQYF
>TRBJ1-6|-|TRBV4-2|few
TGTGCCAGCAGCCACTCTGCGGCAGCCTATAATTCACCCCTCCACTTT
CASSHSAAAYNSPLHF
>TRBJ1-6|-|TRBV29-1|-
TGCAGCGGTGGGGCCACGAATTCACCCCTCCACTTT
CSGGATNSPLHF
>TRBJ1-6|-|TRBV5-4|-
TGTGCCAGCAATAGATTCAATTCACCCCTCCACTTT
CASNRFNSPLHF
>TRBJ1-4|TRBD1|TRBV7-2|-
TGTGCCAGCAGCTTAGGGGGGACAGGGGATGAAAAACTGTTTTTT
CASSLGGTGDEKLFF
>TRBJ2-1|-|TRBV7-2|-
TGTGCCAGCAGCCGTAGCGGAGATTCCTACAATGAGCAGTTCTTC
CASSRSGDSYNEQFF
>TRBJ2-5|-|TRBV3-1/TRBV3-2|-
TGTGCCAGCAGCCAAGATCGGGCCAGCGGAGGGGAGACCCAGTACTTC
CASSQDRASGGETQYF
>TRBJ1-1|-|TRBV5-4|-
TGTGCCAGCAGTCCACGGACCGGGATGGGGACTGAAGCTTTCTTT
CASSPRTGMGTEAFF
>TRBJ1-2|-|TRBV3-1/TRBV3-2|-
TGTGCCAGCAGCCAAGACGGTGCCAGGGTGTATGGCTACACCTTC
CASSQDGARVYGYTF
>TRBJ2-1|TRBD2|TRBV5-1|-
TGCGCCAGCAGCTTCGTCTCTAGCGGGCTCTCCTACAATGAGCAGTTCTTC
CASSFVSSGLSYNEQFF
>TRBJ1-1|-|TRBV3-1/TRBV3-2|-
TGTGCCAGCAGCCAAGTGAGGTCCAACACTGAAGCTTTCTTT
CASSQVRSNTEAFF
>TRBJ1-2|TRBD1|TRBV5-5|-
TGTGCCAGCAGCTTGGAGCACAGGGGCTACTATGGCTACACCTTC
CASSLEHRGYYGYTF
>TRBJ1-1|-|TRBV2|-
TGTGCCAGCAGCTATACAGAGAACACTGAAGCTTTCTTT
CASSYTENTEAFF
>TRBJ1-3|-|TRBV5-6|-
TGTGCCAGCAGCTTGGGGTCAGGCATGGGAAACACCATATATTTT
CASSLGSGMGNTIYF
>TRBJ1-1|-|TRBV12-5|-
TGTGCTAGTGGTTTGTACAGAAACACTGAAGCTTTCTTT
CASGLYRNTEAFF
>TRBJ1-5|TRBD1|TRBV2|-
TGTGCCAGCAGTGGGGACAGGGGGCCTGATGACCCCCAGCATTTT
CASSGDRGPDDPQHF
>TRBJ2-5|-|TRBV6-5|-
TGTGCCAGCAGTTACTCGTTGCAGAGGAACCAAGAGACCCAGTACTTC
CASSYSLQRNQETQYF
>TRBJ1-4|-|TRBV7-2|-
TGTGCCAGCAGCTTGGAGCGGGGTGAAAAACTGTTTTTT
CASSLERGEKLFF
>TRBJ1-1|-|TRBV7-3|-
TGTGCCAGCAGATCCTCCGAGTGGAGTGAAGCTTTCTTT
CASRSSEWSEAFF
>TRBJ2-3|TRBD1|TRBV2|once
TGTGCCAGCAGGAGGGACAGGGGTGCAGATACGCAGTATTTT
CASRRDRGADTQYF
>TRBJ2-2|TRBD2|TRBV3-1/TRBV3-2|-
TGTGCCAGCAGCCGCTGGACTAGCGGGAACACCGGGGAGCTGTTTTTT
CASSRWTSGNTGELFF
>TRBJ1-1|TRBD1|TRBV6-4|-
TGTGCCAGCATGGACAGGAGGAACACTGAAGCTTTCTTT
CASMDRRNTEAFF
>TRBJ1-5|-|TRBV28|-
TGTGCCACCGCGCGGGATAGCAATCAGCCCCAGCATTTT
CATARDSNQPQHF
>TRBJ2-1|TRBD2|TRBV19|-
TGTGCCAGCACGGGACTAGCGGGGAGAAAGACCTCCTACAATGAGCAGTTCTTC
CASTGLAGRKTSYNEQFF
>TRBJ1-4|TRBD1|TRBV28|-
TGTGCCAGCAGTTCCAAACGAGCCGGGACAGTTCTAGGAAAACTGTTTTTT
CASSSKRAGTVLGKLFF
>TRBJ2-3|TRBD1|TRBV24-1|-
TGTGCCACCAGTGATTCGGGACAGGGAACAGATACGCAGTATTTT
CATSDSGQGTDTQYF
>TRBJ2-1|TRBD2|TRBV9|-
TGTGCCAGCAGCGTAGATACCCTAGCGGGAGGGAGTGATGAGCAGTTCTTC
CASSVDTLAGGSDEQFF
>TRBJ2-3|-|TRBV11-3|once
TGTGCCAGCAGCTTAGGGCAGGGTGCAGATACGCAGTATTTT
CASSLGQGADTQYF
>TRBJ1-2|-|TRBV2|-
TGTGCCAGCAGTTTAGGGTTCGGGATGTACGATAGTGGCTACACCTTC
CASSLGFGMYDSGYTF
>TRBJ2-2|-|TRBV5-4|-
TGTGCCAGCAGTCACCGGGACATTTTAAACGGGGAGCTGTTTTTT
CASSHRDILNGELFF
>TRBJ1-2|-|TRBV5-1|-
TGCGCCAGCAGTCAACAGGGAGGGTACTATGGCTACACCTTC
CASSQQGGYYGYTF
>TRBJ1-3|-|TRBV9|-
TGTGCCAGCAGCGTAGATGGTTACTACTCTGGAAACACCATATATTTT
CASSVDGYYSGNTIYF
>TRBJ2-2|-|TRBV30|-
TGTGCCTCCAGGGGGGTGAACACCGGGGAGCTGTTTTTT
CASRGVNTGELFF
>TRBJ2-2|-|TRBV3-1/TRBV3-2|-
TGTGCCAGCAGCCCCGTGAGATCAGGTACCGGGGAGCTGTTTTTT
CASSPVRSGTGELFF
>TRBJ1-1|TRBD1|TRBV19|-
TGTGCCTGGACAGGGGGAGAGGGGGCTTTCTTT
CAWTGGEGAFF